A single sample is the source of the 7 T cell receptor beta chains below, sequenced in a study of vaccination effects on CD4 cells after COVID-19. Their antigens are not known. Upon completion of about ten days in culture, CD4+ T cells were isolated. Either the BNT162b2 or mRNA-1273 vaccine was given to participants in two doses. Data came from immunoSEQ multiplex PCR; TCRdb stores just in-frame clones and leaves some out. Found here are approximately 31,000 clones, roughly 81% of them singletons; the top ten hold just under 15%. The material was CD4+ T cells from PBMCs cultured without peptide, obtained after COVID-19 vaccination. Receptor source: a human donor who received a COVID-19 vaccine.

This rearrangement joins TRBV27 to TRBJ1-4; 11 bases align to TRBD1. V was clipped by 10 bases and J by 7 bases; unmatched bases: 5. CDR1 and CDR2 from the germline V gene are MNHEY and SMNVEV (reference sequence). The CDR3 runs to 13 residues. CDR3 DNA sequence: TGTGCCACCAAGGGACAGGGGGGTGAAAAACTGTTTTTT. Its translation is CATKGQGGEKLFF. Full variable domain (remainder filled in from reference TRBV27 and TRBJ1-4): EAQVTQNPRYLITVTGKKLTVTCSQNMNHEYMSWYRQDPGLGLRQIYYSMNVEVTDKGDVPEGYKVSRKEKRNFPLILESPSPNQTSLYFCATKGQGGEKLFFGSGTQLSVL.

This clone was picked up one time. The J gene is TRBJ2-1, the V gene TRBV6-2 or TRBV6-3; 13 nucleotides line up with TRBD2. V lost 2 bases, J lost 7 bases, and 5 bases stayed unmatched. Germline CDR1 is MNHEY and CDR2 is SVGEGT. This CDR3 has 16 residues. The CDR3 nucleotides are TGTGCCAGCAGTTACCCGGGACTAGCGGGGAGGAATGAGCAGTTCTTC. Translation: CASSYPGLAGRNEQFF.

The V call is TRBV19, the J call TRBJ1-5; 7 nucleotides align to TRBD1. V lost 3 bases and J lost 3; bases outside the gene matches: 8. This CDR3 region has 16 residues. Looked up from germline, CDR1 is LNHDA and CDR2 is SQIVND (reference sequence). CDR3 in DNA: TGTGCCAGTAGTATTACGGGGGGACAGCTCAATCAGCCCCAGCATTTT. Residues: CASSITGGQLNQPQHF.

The chain has TRBV7-2 and TRBJ2-1; 11 bases are shared with TRBD2. The V segment lost 4 bases and the J segment 2 bases; nucleotides outside the gene matches: 1. The CDR3 has 15 amino acids. CDR1 is SGHTA, CDR2 FQGNSA, per germline. The CDR3 DNA reads as TGTGCCAGCAGCTCACTAGCGGGGGCCTACAATGAGCAGTTCTTC. It translates to CASSSLAGAYNEQFF.

CDR3 DNA: TGTGCCAGCAGTCCAACTAGCGGGTCCTACAATGAGCAGTTCTTC. This gives the protein CASSPTSGSYNEQFF. The chain links TRBV7-9 to TRBJ2-1; 9 bases fit TRBD2. Losses at the gene ends were 6 bases for V and 1 base for J; bases not matched to a gene: 4. The CDR3 contains 15 residues. The germline CDR1 and CDR2 sequences are SEHNR and FQNEAQ (reference sequence).

The chain employs TRBV2 and TRBJ1-2; 8 bases align to TRBD1. Per the germline V gene, CDR1 is SNHLY and CDR2 is FYNNEI. The CDR3 runs to 14 residues. Trimming took 5 bases from V and 5 from J; bases not matched to a gene: 7. CDR3 DNA: TGTGCCAGCAGTCCTACAGGGGGAGGGTATGGCTACACCTTC. It codes for CASSPTGGGYGYTF.

This clone has just one count. The V call is TRBV15, the J call TRBJ1-1, with D tentatively TRBD1 (6 bases). In germline, CDR1 is LNHNV, CDR2 YYDKDF (reference sequence). This CDR3 is built from 14 residues. Trimming left V 4 bases short and J 1 base short, with 10 bases between. The CDR3 region has the DNA TGTGCCACCAGCACCCGGACAGAGAACACTGAAGCTTTCTTT. This translates into CATSTRTENTEAFF.